Below, 14 T cell receptor beta chains from the same sample are listed, as sequenced in a study of vaccination effects on CD4 cells after COVID-19. These receptors lack a known antigen. Before sequencing took place, the ViraFEST assay used viral peptide pools to expand antigen-specific CD4+ T cells. Culture proceeded for 10 days, and CD4+ T cells were then isolated. Recipients of the vaccine had no prior SARS-CoV-2 infection and negative nucleocapsid antibodies. TCRdb keeps only in-frame clones here, not all; method: immunoSEQ multiplex PCR. This sample has 26,000 or so clones, with approximately 75% found just once. The material sequenced was CD4+ T cells from PBMCs cultured with SARS-CoV-2 spike peptides, taken before COVID-19 vaccination. These receptors were obtained from a human donor who received a COVID-19 vaccine.

CDR3 amino acids: CASSEMITGGAGYTF. The CDR3 nucleotides read TGCGCCAGCAGTGAGATGATTACAGGGGGCGCAGGCTACACCTTC. The chain uses TRBV10-1 and TRBJ1-2, with 9 bases lining up with TRBD1. Losses at the gene ends were 2 bases for V and 8 bases for J; bases not matched to a gene: 9. CDR1 is WNHNN, CDR2 SYGVQD, per germline (reference sequence). This CDR3 is 15 amino acids long.

The chain uses TRBV12-3 or TRBV12-4 and TRBJ2-1, with TRBD1 identical over 7 bases. There are 13 residues in the CDR3. Trimming cost V 6 bases and J 8 bases; bases outside gene matches: 7. The DNA of the CDR3 is TGTGCCAGCAGCCGGGACAGTATCCATGAGCAGTTCTTC. Translation gives CASSRDSIHEQFF.

Regarding this clone: An end of the junction differs from the germline gene, which may be a read error. This chain joins TRBV12-5 and TRBJ2-1; TRBD2 aligns across 11 bases. This CDR3 contains 15 residues. The V gene's germline CDR1 is LGHNT and CDR2 FRNRAP. This chain's CDR3 is CASGLGLAGGDEQFF. The CDR3 nucleotides are TGTGCTAGTGGGTTGGGTCTAGCGGGAGGCGATGAGCAGTTCTTC.

The CDR3 DNA reads TGTGCCAGCAAGGAGGGGACAGTTAATGAAAAACTGTTTTTT. The encoded protein is CASKEGTVNEKLFF. V usage is TRBV2 and J usage is TRBJ1-4; 7 bases fit TRBD1. Trimming removed 7 bases from V and 4 bases from J; junction bases left unmatched: 6. CDR1 is SNHLY and CDR2 is FYNNEI in the germline V gene. The CDR3 loop spans 14 amino acids.

This clone has just one count. The chain couples TRBV5-6 to TRBJ2-7, with no clear D. V was shortened by 0 bases and J by 0 bases, with 4 bases between the two germline ends. Germline V gene lookup returns CDR1 SGHDT and CDR2 YYEEEE. The CDR3 extends over 13 amino acids. The CDR3 nucleotides are TGTGCCAGCAGCTTGGCCAACTCCTACGAGCAGTACTTC. Protein: CASSLANSYEQYF.

This clone was counted once. The rearrangement joins TRBV7-8 to TRBJ2-1; D is unclear. CDR1 is SGHVS and CDR2 is FQNEAQ in the germline V gene. Between the trimmed V and J ends, which lost 3 bases and 0 bases, there was a span of 9 bases. The CDR3 consists of 15 residues. For the CDR3, the DNA is TGTGCCAGCAGCTTCAGGAGAAGCTCCTACAATGAGCAGTTCTTC. Its protein product is CASSFRRSSYNEQFF.

The chain is built from TRBV10-3 and TRBJ2-5; 8 bases are shared with TRBD1. Germline assignment: CDR1 ENHRY and CDR2 SYGVKD. The V and J ends lost 5 bases and 1 base, in that order; junction bases with no gene match: 6. The CDR3 spans 15 residues. The CDR3 is CAISTGQGIQETQYF. The CDR3 DNA follows: TGTGCCATCAGTACAGGACAGGGAATCCAAGAGACCCAGTACTTC.

The chain combines TRBV18 with TRBJ1-6; D uncertain. CDR1 and CDR2 from the germline V gene are KGHSH and LQKENI. CDR3 length equals 17 residues. Between the trimmed V and J ends, which lost 4 bases and 0 bases, there was a span of 13 bases. The CDR3 DNA is TGTGCCAGCTCACGCGAAGTAATGAGCTCCTATAATTCACCCCTCCACTTT. It codes for CASSREVMSSYNSPLHF.

V gene TRBV6-1 combines with J gene TRBJ1-3; D unclear. CDR3 length: 12 amino acids. Trimming shortened V by 2 bases and J by 8 bases, and 7 bases separated the two germline ends. The V gene's germline CDR1 is MNHNS and CDR2 SASEGT. CDR3 DNA: TGTGCCAGCAGTGAATCGGTCGACACCATATATTTT. The encoded protein is CASSESVDTIYF.

This chain connects TRBV7-9 to TRBJ1-2; D is possibly TRBD1 (6 bases). Germline lookup yields CDR1 SEHNR and CDR2 FQNEAQ (reference sequence). This CDR3 region has 15 residues. Trimming took 2 bases from V and 7 from J, leaving 17 bases between them. CDR3 residues: CASSLLDRDTRGYTF. In nucleotides, the CDR3 is TGTGCCAGCAGCTTATTGGACCGGGACACGCGTGGCTACACCTTC. Complete variable domain (other parts from reference TRBV7-9 and TRBJ1-2): DTGVSQNPRHKITKRGQNVTFRCDPISEHNRLYWYRQTLGQGPEFLTYFQNEAQLEKSRLLSDRFSAERPKGSFSTLEIQRTEQGDSAMYLCASSLLDRDTRGYTFGSGTRLTVV.

The gene calls are TRBV11-2 and TRBJ2-1; D tentatively fits TRBD1 or TRBD2 (5 bases each). Looked up from germline, CDR1 is SGHAT and CDR2 is FQNNGV. V gave up 4 bases and J gave up 0 bases, with 10 bases separating them. The CDR3 loop spans 15 amino acids. Here the CDR3 DNA reads TGTGCCAGCAGCTCCGGGACCAACTCCTACAATGAGCAGTTCTTC. It codes for CASSSGTNSYNEQFF.

The rearrangement uses TRBV10-3 and TRBJ2-1, with 11 bases identical to TRBD2. This CDR3 region has 17 residues. In germline, CDR1 is ENHRY, CDR2 SYGVKD. V gave up 0 bases and J gave up 7 bases; unmatched junction bases: 8. CDR3 sequence: CAISESKLAGADNEQFF. CDR3 nucleotides: TGTGCCATCAGTGAGTCGAAACTAGCGGGGGCTGATAATGAGCAGTTCTTC.

V gene TRBV5-1 combines with J gene TRBJ2-1, with D perhaps TRBD2 (6 bases). In germline, CDR1 is SGHRS, CDR2 YFSETQ. Trimming pared 4 bases from V and 5 bases from J, leaving 16 bases between. There are 15 residues in the CDR3. The chain's CDR3 is CASSNNRRGNNEQFF. Here the CDR3 DNA reads TGCGCCAGCAGCAACAACAGGCGGGGAAACAATGAGCAGTTCTTC.

This sequence joins TRBV6-5 and TRBJ2-1; D might be TRBD1 (6 bases). In germline, CDR1 is MNHEY, CDR2 SVGAGI. V was clipped by 10 bases and J by 8 bases, with 18 bases between them. The CDR3 length is 13 residues. The CDR3 sequence is CAIGELQGYEQFF. The CDR3 DNA follows: TGTGCCATCGGAGAACTACAGGGCTATGAGCAGTTCTTC.